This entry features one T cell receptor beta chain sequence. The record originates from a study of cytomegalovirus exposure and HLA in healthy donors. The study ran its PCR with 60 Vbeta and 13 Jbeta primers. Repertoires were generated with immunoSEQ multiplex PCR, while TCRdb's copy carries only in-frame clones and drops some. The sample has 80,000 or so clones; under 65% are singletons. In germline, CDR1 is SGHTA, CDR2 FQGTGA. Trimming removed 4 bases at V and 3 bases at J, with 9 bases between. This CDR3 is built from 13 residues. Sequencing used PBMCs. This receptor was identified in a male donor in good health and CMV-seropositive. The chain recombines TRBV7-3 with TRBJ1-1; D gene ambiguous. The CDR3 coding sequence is TGTGCCAGCAGCTCCCTCCAGGACACTGAAGCTTTCTTT. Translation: CASSSLQDTEAFF.